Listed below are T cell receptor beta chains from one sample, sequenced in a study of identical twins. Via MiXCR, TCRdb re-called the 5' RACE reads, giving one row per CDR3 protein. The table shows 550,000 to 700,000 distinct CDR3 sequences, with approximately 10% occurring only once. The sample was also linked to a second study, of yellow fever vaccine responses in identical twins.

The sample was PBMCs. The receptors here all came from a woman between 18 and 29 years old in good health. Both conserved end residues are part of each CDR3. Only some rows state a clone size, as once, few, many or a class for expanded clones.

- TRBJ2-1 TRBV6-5 CASSSPGINPNEQFF
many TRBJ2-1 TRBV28 CASRGTSSIYNEQFF
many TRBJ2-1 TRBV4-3 CASSQSGRNHNEQFF
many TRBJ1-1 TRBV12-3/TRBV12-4 CASSPAGGVNTEAFF
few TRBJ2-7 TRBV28 CASSLTGLAGTEQYF
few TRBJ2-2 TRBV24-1 CATSDTGHANTGELFF
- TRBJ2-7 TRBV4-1 CASSQPERGAYEQYF
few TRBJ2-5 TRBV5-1 CASSLEVVETQYF
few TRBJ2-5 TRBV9 CASSVGVGLAGDPVETQYF
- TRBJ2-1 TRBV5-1 CASSTREWYNEQFF
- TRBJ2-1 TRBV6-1 CASSRGDRVSYNEQFF
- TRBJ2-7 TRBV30 CAWSVLDSNEQYF
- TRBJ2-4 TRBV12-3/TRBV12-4 CTSSFRASGVVAKNIQYF
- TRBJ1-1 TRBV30 CAWTGLGGTEAFF
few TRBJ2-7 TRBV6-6 CASSYPQGEQYF
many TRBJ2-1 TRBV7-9 CASSPSLSGARNEQFF
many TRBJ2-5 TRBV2 CASSSGNRQETQYF
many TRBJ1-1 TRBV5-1 CASRLDRANTEAFF
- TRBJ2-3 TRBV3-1 CACSQDVFWGSTDTQYF
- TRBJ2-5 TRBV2 CASNGGTKETQYF
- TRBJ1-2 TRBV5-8 CASSLLGESRGYTF
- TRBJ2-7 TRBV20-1 CSAPRGTSAHEQYF
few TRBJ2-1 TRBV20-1 CSANRGDGNEQFF
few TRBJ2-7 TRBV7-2 CASSLGDRETYEQYF
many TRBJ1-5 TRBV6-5 CASSSLTSNQPQHF
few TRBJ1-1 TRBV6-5 CASSYVQGSVRTEAFF
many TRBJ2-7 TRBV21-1 CASTRGLAEDYEQYF
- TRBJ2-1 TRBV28 CASSFERDRANEQFF
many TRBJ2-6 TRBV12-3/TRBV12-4 CASRTSAGANVLTF
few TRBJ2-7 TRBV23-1 CASSHPGTAYEQYF
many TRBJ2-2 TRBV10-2 CASSLYGNTGELFF
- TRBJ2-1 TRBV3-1 CASMGREQADEQFF
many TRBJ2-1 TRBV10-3 CAMSPGGTFYNEQFF
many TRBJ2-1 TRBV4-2 CASSRGLGVEQFF
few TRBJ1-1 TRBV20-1 CSAREEGDTEAFF
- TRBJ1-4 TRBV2 CASSRTGAIDDEKLFF
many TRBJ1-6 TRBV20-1 CSARDLSNSPLHF
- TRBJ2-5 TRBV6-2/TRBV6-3 CASSPTARYQETQYF
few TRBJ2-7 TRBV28 CASSFTERGSYEQYF
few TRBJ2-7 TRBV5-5 CASTRTAGVRYEQYF
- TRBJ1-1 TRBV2 CASRPDPGQENTEAFF
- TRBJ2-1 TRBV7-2 CASRGGNPYNEQFF